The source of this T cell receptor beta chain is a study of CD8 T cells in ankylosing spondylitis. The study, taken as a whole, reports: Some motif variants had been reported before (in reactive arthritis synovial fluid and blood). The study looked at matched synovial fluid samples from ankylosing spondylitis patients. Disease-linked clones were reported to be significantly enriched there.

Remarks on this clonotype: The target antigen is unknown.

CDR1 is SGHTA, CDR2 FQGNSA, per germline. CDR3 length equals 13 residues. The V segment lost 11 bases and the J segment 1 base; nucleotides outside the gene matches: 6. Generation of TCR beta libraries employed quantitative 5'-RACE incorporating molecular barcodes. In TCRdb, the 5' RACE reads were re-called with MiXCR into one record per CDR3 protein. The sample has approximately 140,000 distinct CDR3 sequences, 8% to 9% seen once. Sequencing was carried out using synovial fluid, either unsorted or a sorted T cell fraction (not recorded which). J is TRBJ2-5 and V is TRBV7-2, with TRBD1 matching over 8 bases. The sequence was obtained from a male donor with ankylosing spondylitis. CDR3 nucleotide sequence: TGTGCCGTCGCAGGGGGCCTCCAAGAGACCCAGTACTTC. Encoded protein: CAVAGGLQETQYF.